The 23 T cell receptor beta chains presented below share a single source sample, sequenced in a study of T cell responses to AZD1222 COVID-19 vaccine (dated by TCRdb to 2020 to 2023). Read against the paper, the sample's time point label means: about 28 days (+/-7) after the second vaccine dose. To prepare the library, the immunoSEQ multiplex PCR assay was applied. In TCRdb, the immuneACCESS table is reduced to in-frame sequences with V and J assigned. These tables do not hold every clone; where another copy was compared, an unresolved V gene accounts for under half, and the others remain unexplained. The sample data list under 200,000 clones, and about 91% of these were observed just once. The ten largest clones capture roughly 1.4% of the sample. This sample comprised peripheral blood, obtained 28 days after the second AZD1222 dose. The receptors stem from an adult who received the AZD1222 COVID-19 vaccine.

The chain employs TRBV27 and TRBJ1-2; D is perhaps TRBD1 (6 bases). CDR3 size: 16 residues. Germline values: CDR1 MNHEY, CDR2 SMNVEV (reference sequence). V was trimmed by 8 bases and J by 8 bases, leaving 27 bases between them. CDR3: CASSRLGHNFPGGYTF. CDR3 coding DNA: TGTGCCAGCTCACGCCTGGGACATAACTTCCCAGGCGGCTACACCTTC.

This clone was seen only once. This rearrangement joins TRBV12-3 or TRBV12-4 to TRBJ1-2; the match to TRBD1 covers 9 bases. This CDR3 spans 12 amino acids. V lost 6 bases and J lost 4; bases outside the gene matches: 0. The CDR3 coding sequence is TGTGCCAGCAGGGACAGGGGCTATGGCTACACCTTC. It is translated as CASRDRGYGYTF.

The V gene is TRBV7-9, the J gene TRBJ2-7, with D hard to call. Germline V gene data show CDR1 as SEHNR and CDR2 as FQNEAQ (reference sequence). This CDR3 contains 12 residues. V lost 5 bases and J lost 5, with 10 bases in between. The chain's CDR3 is CASSPPSDEQYF. The CDR3 DNA is TGTGCCAGCAGCCCTCCTAGTGACGAGCAGTACTTC.

This rearrangement joins TRBV7-9 to TRBJ2-5; 10 nucleotides align to TRBD2. V dropped 1 base and J dropped 0; count of bases not matched to a gene: 8. Germline values: CDR1 SEHNR, CDR2 FQNEAQ (reference sequence). This CDR3 is 18 amino acids long. The CDR3 spells CASSLGIRLAGNQETQYF. The CDR3 DNA follows: TGTGCCAGCAGCTTAGGTATTAGACTAGCGGGCAACCAAGAGACCCAGTACTTC.

The chain joins TRBV19 to TRBJ1-3; D unclear. Germline CDR1 and CDR2: LNHDA and SQIVND (reference sequence). This CDR3 has 13 residues. The V end was cut by 8 bases, the J end by 4 bases, with 12 bases between. Here the CDR3 reads CASPDKGGNTIYF. The CDR3 DNA follows: TGTGCCAGTCCCGATAAAGGCGGAAACACCATATATTTT.

The count of this clone is one. As DNA, the CDR3 is TGTGCCAGCAGTACGGATGGACCTTTTCGGTTCTTC. Translated, it gives CASSTDGPFRFF. This sequence joins TRBV28 and TRBJ2-1; D remains ambiguous. The V and J ends lost 5 bases and 15 bases respectively, with 17 bases between them. This CDR3 spans 12 amino acids. The V gene's germline CDR1 is MDHEN and CDR2 SYDVKM. The full variable domain, rest sourced from reference TRBV28 and TRBJ2-1, is DVKVTQSSRYLVKRTGEKVFLECVQDMDHENMFWYRQDPGLGLRLIYFSYDVKMKEKGDIPEGYSVSREKKERFSLILESASTNQTSMYLCASSTDGPFRFFGPGTRLTVL.

The chain couples TRBV3-1 (or the pseudogene TRBV3-2) to TRBJ2-7; perhaps D is TRBD1 or TRBD2 (5 bases each). CDR3 length: 15 residues. From germline, CDR1 is LGHDT and CDR2 YNNKEL (reference sequence). Trimming stripped 1 base from V and 2 bases from J, with 12 bases between. As DNA, the CDR3 is TGTGCCAGCAGCCAAGTAGTCGGGGCCCCCTACGAGCAGTACTTC. It translates to CASSQVVGAPYEQYF.

The genes are TRBV18 and TRBJ2-7; 7 nucleotides line up with TRBD1. The germline V gene encodes CDR1 KGHSH and CDR2 LQKENI. The CDR3 runs 14 residues. V gave up 3 bases and J gave up 0 bases; unmatched junction bases: 2. CDR3 protein: CASSPDRTSYEQYF. CDR3 in DNA: TGTGCCAGCTCACCGGACAGGACCTCCTACGAGCAGTACTTC.

This chain joins TRBV30 and TRBJ2-7; D is uncertain. Trimming pared 0 bases from V and 0 bases from J, leaving 12 bases between. CDR3 length: 15 amino acids. The germline CDR1 and CDR2 sequences are GTSNPN and SVGIG (reference sequence). The CDR3 loop is CAWSVGNQRSYEQYF. As DNA, the CDR3 is TGTGCCTGGAGTGTAGGGAATCAGCGCTCCTACGAGCAGTACTTC.

The chain recombines TRBV30 with TRBJ2-7; TRBD1 is a possible D gene (6 bases). This CDR3 region has 13 residues. The germline gives CDR1 GTSNPN, CDR2 SVGIG (reference sequence). Between the trimmed V and J ends, which lost 4 bases and 7 bases, there was a span of 17 bases. The CDR3 DNA reads as TGTGCCTGGATTGGGGCAGGGGCAGGGGAGCAGTACTTC. It encodes CAWIGAGAGEQYF.

The J gene is TRBJ1-5, the V gene TRBV19; D unclear. CDR1 and CDR2 from the germline V gene are LNHDA and SQIVND (reference sequence). V lost 7 bases and J lost 2, with 15 bases in between. CDR3 length: 15 residues. The CDR3 region has the DNA TGTGCCAGTACCCGATCGGGTGGCGGCAATCAGCCCCAGCATTTT. Translation: CASTRSGGGNQPQHF.

V is TRBV6-5 and J is TRBJ1-5; the D gene is possibly TRBD1 (6 bases). The germline V gene encodes CDR1 MNHEY and CDR2 SVGAGI. Trimming took off 6 bases at V and 3 bases at J, with 12 bases between the two ends. CDR3 size: 14 residues. The CDR3 here is CASREDRPNQPQHF. CDR3 DNA: TGTGCCAGCAGGGAGGACAGACCCAATCAGCCCCAGCATTTT.

The rearrangement joins TRBV5-4 to TRBJ1-2; 10 bases line up with TRBD1. J lost 1 base, V lost 0 bases, and 12 bases had no gene match. The CDR3 totals 19 residues. Germline values: CDR1 SGHNT, CDR2 YYREEE (reference sequence). As DNA, the CDR3 is TGTGCCAGCAGCTTGGGACAGGGGGCGGGTTCCCTGATTAACTATGGCTACACCTTC. As protein: CASSLGQGAGSLINYGYTF.

V is TRBV27 and J is TRBJ2-1; 12 bases map to TRBD1. V trimming: 5 bases; J trimming: 8 bases; junction bases outside the gene matches: 4. Germline assignment: CDR1 MNHEY and CDR2 SMNVEV (reference sequence). This CDR3 spans 14 amino acids. The CDR3 region has the DNA TGTGCCAGCAGTCCGGGGACAGGGGGCCATGAGCAGTTCTTC. As protein: CASSPGTGGHEQFF.

This clone has just one count. The CDR3 spells CASSKPTTTNEKLFF. The CDR3 nucleotides are TGTGCCAGCAGTAAACCGACCACAACTAATGAAAAACTGTTTTTT. The chain links TRBV6-5 to TRBJ1-4; the D is unclear. The CDR3 length is 15 residues. Germline V CDR1 and CDR2: MNHEY, SVGAGI. V lost 5 bases, J lost 0 bases, and 10 bases lay in between.

The V call is TRBV9, the J call TRBJ2-1; no clear D. The CDR3 sequence is 13 residues long. Germline V gene data show CDR1 as SGDLS and CDR2 as YYNGEE. V shed 1 base and J shed 2 bases, with 4 bases lying between them. The CDR3 DNA sequence: TGTGCCAGCAGCGTACTAGCCTACAATGAGCAGTTCTTC. It codes for CASSVLAYNEQFF.

This clone was found once. The chain carries TRBV24-1 and TRBJ2-2; the match to TRBD2 covers 7 bases. The CDR3 covers 15 residues. Germline assignment: CDR1 KGHDR and CDR2 SFDVKD. J was trimmed by 4 bases and V by 3 bases; bases with no gene match: 4. CDR3: CATSDGGRGTGELFF. DNA for the CDR3: TGTGCCACCAGTGATGGCGGGAGAGGCACCGGGGAGCTGTTTTTT.

The J gene is TRBJ1-5, the V gene TRBV7-9; 7 bases are a match to TRBD1. Germline V gives CDR1 SEHNR, CDR2 FQNEAQ (reference sequence). The junction had 17 bases not matched to a gene; V was cut back by 2 bases and J by 4 bases. The CDR3 covers 19 residues. The CDR3 DNA reads as TGTGCCAGCAGCTTATTCTCCCTAGCGAACAGGGGCCAAAATCAGCCCCAGCATTTT. This encodes CASSLFSLANRGQNQPQHF. Supplemented by reference TRBV7-9 and TRBJ1-5, the full variable domain reads DTGVSQNPRHKITKRGQNVTFRCDPISEHNRLYWYRQTLGQGPEFLTYFQNEAQLEKSRLLSDRFSAERPKGSFSTLEIQRTEQGDSAMYLCASSLFSLANRGQNQPQHFGDGTRLSIL.

This sequence joins TRBV4-2 and TRBJ2-7; TRBD2 matches 8 bases. Looked up from germline, CDR1 is LGHNA and CDR2 is YNFKEQ. After removal of 4 bases from V and 7 bases from J, the junction contained 9 bases not matched to a gene. This CDR3 is 14 amino acids long. The chain's CDR3 is CASSPREGPDEQYF. The CDR3 DNA sequence: TGTGCCAGCAGCCCCCGGGAGGGCCCAGATGAGCAGTACTTC.

The V gene is TRBV5-1, the J gene TRBJ2-2; tentative D call: TRBD2 (5 bases). CDR1 SGHRS and CDR2 YFSETQ come from the germline V gene. The CDR3 extends over 17 amino acids. The V end was cut by 7 bases, the J end by 3 bases, with 22 bases between. CDR3 sequence: CASVPEGGRSYTGELFF. CDR3 coding DNA: TGCGCCAGCGTACCAGAAGGAGGACGGAGCTACACCGGGGAGCTGTTTTTT.

The chain links TRBV6-2 or TRBV6-3 to TRBJ1-2; perhaps TRBD1 as D (5 bases). V was shortened by 0 bases and J by 6 bases, with 11 bases between the two germline ends. Per germline, CDR1 MNHEY and CDR2 SVGEGT. The CDR3 has 14 amino acids. The DNA of the CDR3 is TGTGCCAGCAGTTACTCCGGGCAGGGCCATGGCTACACCTTC. The encoded protein is CASSYSGQGHGYTF.

The CDR3 region is CSASQDSGLLHTQYF. DNA of the CDR3: TGCAGTGCTAGTCAGGATAGCGGGCTTCTCCATACGCAGTATTTT. The rearrangement uses TRBV20-1 and TRBJ2-3; 7 nucleotides match TRBD2. The junction had 13 bases not matched to a gene; V was cut back by 3 bases and J by 7 bases. This CDR3 is built from 15 residues. CDR1 and CDR2 (germline): DFQATT, SNEGSKA (reference sequence).

This chain connects TRBV28 to TRBJ1-5; 8 nucleotides match TRBD1. V shed 5 bases, J shed 9 bases, and the junction held 9 bases outside the gene matches. CDR1 is MDHEN, CDR2 SYDVKM, per germline. This CDR3 spans 14 amino acids. The CDR3 sequence is CASSQTGDARPQHF. DNA for the CDR3: TGTGCCAGCAGTCAGACAGGGGACGCGAGGCCCCAGCATTTT. Variable domain in full (rest from reference TRBV28 and TRBJ1-5): DVKVTQSSRYLVKRTGEKVFLECVQDMDHENMFWYRQDPGLGLRLIYFSYDVKMKEKGDIPEGYSVSREKKERFSLILESASTNQTSMYLCASSQTGDARPQHFGDGTRLSIL.